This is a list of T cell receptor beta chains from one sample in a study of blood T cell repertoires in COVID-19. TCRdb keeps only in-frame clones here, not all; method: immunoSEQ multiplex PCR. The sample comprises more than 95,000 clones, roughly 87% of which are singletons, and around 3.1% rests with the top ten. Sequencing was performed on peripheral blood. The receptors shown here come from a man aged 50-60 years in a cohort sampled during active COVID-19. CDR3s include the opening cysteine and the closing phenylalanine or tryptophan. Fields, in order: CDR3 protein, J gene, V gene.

CDR3aa: CASSPIRTGRAEAFF; j_gene: TRBJ1-1; v_gene: TRBV19
CDR3aa: CASSLVLSTRPDTQYF; j_gene: TRBJ2-3; v_gene: TRBV28
CDR3aa: CASSSGHLSYNEQFF; j_gene: TRBJ2-1; v_gene: TRBV7-9
CDR3aa: CASSQPRGDSAEAFF; j_gene: TRBJ1-1; v_gene: TRBV5-1
CDR3aa: CAREGQANTEAFF; j_gene: TRBJ1-1; v_gene: TRBV2
CDR3aa: CASLAGVFGQPQHF; j_gene: TRBJ1-5; v_gene: TRBV6-1
CDR3aa: CASSLSAGPTYEQYF; j_gene: TRBJ2-7; v_gene: TRBV7-6
CDR3aa: CASSGGGRETQYF; j_gene: TRBJ2-5; v_gene: TRBV5-1
CDR3aa: CASSINSRPSTDTQYF; j_gene: TRBJ2-3; v_gene: TRBV11-3
CDR3aa: CASSQTSQGALGDGYTF; j_gene: TRBJ1-2; v_gene: TRBV4-3
CDR3aa: CASREGPNTGELFF; j_gene: TRBJ2-2; v_gene: TRBV2
CDR3aa: CASSLEGTGLSPLHF; j_gene: TRBJ1-6; v_gene: TRBV28
CDR3aa: CASSLEWGLGTDTQYF; j_gene: TRBJ2-3; v_gene: TRBV7-2
CDR3aa: CASSPRDGNYGYTF; j_gene: TRBJ1-2; v_gene: TRBV7-6
CDR3aa: CASSPWGGESKGTEAFF; j_gene: TRBJ1-1; v_gene: TRBV11-3
CDR3aa: CATSGSTGQGGNQPQHF; j_gene: TRBJ1-5; v_gene: TRBV15
CDR3aa: CASSHSLGSSYNEQFF; j_gene: TRBJ2-1; v_gene: TRBV4-3